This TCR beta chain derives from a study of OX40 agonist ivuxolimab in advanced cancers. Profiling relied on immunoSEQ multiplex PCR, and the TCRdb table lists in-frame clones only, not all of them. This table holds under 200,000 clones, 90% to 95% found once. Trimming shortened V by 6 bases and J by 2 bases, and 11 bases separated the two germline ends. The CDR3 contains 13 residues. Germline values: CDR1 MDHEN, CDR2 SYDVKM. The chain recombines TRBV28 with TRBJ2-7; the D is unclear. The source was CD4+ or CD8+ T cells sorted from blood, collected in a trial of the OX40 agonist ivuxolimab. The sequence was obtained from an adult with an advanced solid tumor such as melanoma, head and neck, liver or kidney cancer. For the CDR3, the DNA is TGTGCCAGCAGCCTGGTGACCGCCTACGAGCAGTACTTC. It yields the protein CASSLVTAYEQYF.